A selection of T cell receptor beta chains follows, all from one sample in a study of blood T cell repertoires in COVID-19. Generated by immunoSEQ multiplex PCR, the TCRdb table keeps only in-frame clones and is missing some. The data contain about 210,000 clones, about 87% of them singletons. Sequencing input: peripheral blood. The receptors stem from a man between 60 and 75 years old with acute or convalescent COVID-19. Both conserved end residues are part of each CDR3. D genes are given only for firm matches. A row's size may be missing; if present it is once, few, many or a size class.

abundance,v_gene,d_gene,j_gene,CDR3aa,CDR3nt
.,TRBV25-1,TRBD1,TRBJ2-7,CASSGGGRNEQYF,TGTGCCAGCAGTGGAGGGGGCAGGAACGAGCAGTACTTC
many,TRBV7-2,.,TRBJ1-3,CASSNPRGRDSGNTIYF,TGTGCCAGCAGCAACCCCAGGGGCAGGGACTCTGGAAACACCATATATTTT
.,TRBV11-2,TRBD2,TRBJ2-5,CASSFGIGGQETQYF,TGTGCCAGCAGCTTTGGTATCGGGGGGCAAGAGACCCAGTACTTC
.,TRBV7-2,TRBD1,TRBJ2-5,CASSLAGQGKETQYF,TGTGCCAGCAGCTTAGCGGGACAGGGTAAAGAGACCCAGTACTTC
once,TRBV6-5,.,TRBJ1-5,CASRPTGGNQPQHF,TGTGCCAGCAGACCGACAGGTGGCAATCAGCCCCAGCATTTT
once,TRBV6-4,.,TRBJ2-3,CASSQGGGTANTQYF,TGTGCCAGCAGCCAAGGGGGGGGAACTGCGAATACGCAGTATTTT
.,TRBV12-3/TRBV12-4,TRBD1,TRBJ2-7,CASSLQGAYEQYF,TGTGCCAGCAGTTTGCAGGGGGCGTACGAGCAGTACTTC
.,TRBV5-1,TRBD1,TRBJ2-1,CASSLGGQGYNEQFF,TGCGCCAGCAGCTTGGGTGGACAGGGGTACAATGAGCAGTTCTTC
few,TRBV14,TRBD1,TRBJ1-1,CASSQRTGGWRTEAFF,TGTGCCAGCAGCCAAAGGACAGGGGGCTGGAGGACTGAAGCTTTCTTT
.,TRBV11-2,TRBD1,TRBJ2-3,CASSSRQGEDTQYF,TGTGCCAGCAGCTCCCGACAGGGTGAAGATACGCAGTATTTT
.,TRBV19,.,TRBJ2-5,CASSIWAGETQYF,TGTGCCAGTAGTATCTGGGCGGGAGAGACCCAGTACTTC
.,TRBV6-6,TRBD1,TRBJ1-5,CASNTGAGGQPQHF,TGTGCCAGCAATACGGGGGCAGGGGGGCAGCCCCAGCATTTT
.,TRBV7-2,TRBD2,TRBJ2-1,CASSSSGLAGYNEQFF,TGTGCCAGCAGCTCCTCAGGACTAGCGGGGTACAATGAGCAGTTCTTC
.,TRBV5-4,TRBD2,TRBJ2-1,CASSFGVGGNNEQFF,TGTGCCAGCAGCTTCGGGGTCGGGGGGAACAATGAGCAGTTCTTC
.,TRBV3-1/TRBV3-2,.,TRBJ1-5,CASSQSAYSNQPQHF,TGTGCCAGCAGCCAGTCAGCGTATAGCAATCAGCCCCAGCATTTT
.,TRBV4-1,TRBD2,TRBJ2-7,CASSQWGGYEQYF,TGCGCCAGCAGCCAATGGGGGGGCTACGAGCAGTACTTC
few,TRBV11-2,TRBD1,TRBJ1-2,CASSSKLTGGGGYTF,TGTGCCAGCAGCTCTAAATTGACAGGGGGCGGTGGCTACACCTTC
once,TRBV28,TRBD1,TRBJ1-3,CASSLTGAGNTIYF,TGTGCCAGCAGTCTTACAGGGGCTGGAAACACCATATATTTT
few,TRBV4-1,TRBD1,TRBJ2-2,CASSRDRPTGELFF,TGCGCCAGCAGCAGGGACAGGCCCACCGGGGAGCTGTTTTTT
.,TRBV6-4,TRBD2,TRBJ2-7,CASRRKLAGGLRRAYEQYF,TGTGCCAGCAGGCGAAAACTAGCGGGGGGCCTCCGGAGGGCCTACGAGCAGTACTTC
.,TRBV20-1,TRBD1,TRBJ1-4,CSAEDRVGIF,TGCAGTGCGGAGGACAGGGTAGGGATTTTT
.,TRBV11-2,TRBD1,TRBJ2-1,CASSLARYRGNEQFF,TGTGCCAGCAGCTTAGCACGGTACAGGGGCAATGAGCAGTTCTTC
many,TRBV18,TRBD1,TRBJ2-5,CASSPQQGAETQYF,TGTGCCAGCTCACCACAACAGGGGGCCGAGACCCAGTACTTC
.,TRBV25-1,TRBD1,TRBJ2-1,CASSGDGTGLNNEQFF,TGTGCCAGCAGTGGTGACGGGACAGGGCTGAACAATGAGCAGTTCTTC
.,TRBV19,TRBD1,TRBJ1-5,CASRDGQGGLSNQPQHF,TGTGCCAGTAGAGACGGACAGGGAGGGTTGAGCAATCAGCCCCAGCATTTT
.,TRBV18,TRBD1,TRBJ2-7,CASSRPGQGAYEQYF,TGTGCCAGCTCACGCCCGGGACAGGGGGCCTACGAGCAGTACTTC
few,TRBV2,TRBD1,TRBJ2-3,CASSFTGTGVTDTQYF,TGTGCCAGCAGTTTCACCGGGACAGGGGTCACAGATACGCAGTATTTT
.,TRBV12-5,.,TRBJ2-5,CASGLPRIATQETQYF,TGTGCTAGTGGTTTGCCCCGCATCGCGACTCAAGAGACCCAGTACTTC
.,TRBV5-6,.,TRBJ1-5,CASSNGLYNQPQHF,TGTGCCAGCAGCAACGGACTGTACAATCAGCCCCAGCATTTT
.,TRBV5-4,.,TRBJ2-5,CASSLGGSQETQYF,TGTGCCAGCAGCTTGGGTGGCAGCCAAGAGACCCAGTACTTC
.,TRBV7-9,TRBD2,TRBJ2-3,CASSSDTGTMADTQYF,TGTGCCAGCAGCTCAGACACCGGGACTATGGCAGATACGCAGTATTTT
.,TRBV7-9,.,TRBJ2-7,CASSTMRYGEFSYEQYF,TGTGCCAGCAGCACAATGCGGTACGGAGAATTTTCGTACGAGCAGTACTTC
.,TRBV7-2,.,TRBJ2-1,CASSPQGAGVYNEQFF,TGTGCCAGCAGCCCTCAGGGGGCGGGGGTGTACAATGAGCAGTTCTTC
.,TRBV28,TRBD1,TRBJ1-3,CASSFYSRGLGAGNTIYF,TGTGCCAGCAGTTTCTACAGCAGGGGGCTGGGAGCTGGAAACACCATATATTTT
.,TRBV27,TRBD1,TRBJ1-6,CASRDRAGVSSPLHF,TGTGCCAGCAGGGACAGGGCCGGGGTGAGTTCACCCCTCCACTTT